This T cell receptor beta chain was sequenced for a study of CD8 T cells in Susac syndrome. The multiple sclerosis controls were treatment-naive patients with relapsing-remitting disease that was stable or active. The authors reverse transcribed roughly 0.5 to 1 ug RNA with random hexamers. Across 54 Vbeta and 13 Jbeta, immunoSEQ multiplex PCR amplified TCR beta CDR3. TCRdb independently ran MiXCR on the immunoSEQ multiplex PCR reads; one entry per CDR3 protein. The sample carries around 220,000 distinct CDR3 sequences, approximately 90% recorded once. Germline V lookup: CDR1 SGHRS, CDR2 YFSETQ. The CDR3 totals 16 residues. Unmatched junction bases numbered 13, after V lost 9 bases and J lost 4 bases.

Sequenced material: CD8+ T cells from PBMCs. The clonotype originates from a human donor with multiple sclerosis. The V gene is TRBV5-1, the J gene TRBJ2-3, with 11 bases matching TRBD2. CDR3 region: CATWTRTSGPPDTQYF. DNA for the CDR3: TGCGCCACCTGGACCCGGACTAGCGGGCCCCCAGATACGCAGTATTTT.